This TCR beta chain came from a study of blood T cell repertoires in COVID-19. How the authors handled the data: Reference gene primer amplification gave estimated nucleated cell counts. Produced via immunoSEQ multiplex PCR; TCRdb's table is partial and in-frame only. For V, J and clone size, that table is used; D and trimming come from the DNA. Here the sample spans roughly 100,000 clones, roughly 84% being singletons. Germline V gene lookup returns CDR1 MNHEY and CDR2 SMNVEV (reference sequence). CDR3 length equals 14 residues. The V end lost 5 bases, the J end lost 5 bases, and 10 bases lay between the germline ends.

The rearrangement uses TRBV27 and TRBJ1-6; the D is unclear. The sample was peripheral blood. The clonotype originates from a human donor in a cohort sampled during active or convalescent COVID-19. CDR3 sequence: CASSTGTHNSPLHF. In DNA, the CDR3 is TGTGCCAGCAGTACGGGAACCCATAATTCACCCCTCCACTTT.